This is a list of T cell receptor beta chains from one sample in a study of blood T cell repertoires in COVID-19. TCRdb's copy holds only in-frame clones and misses some; the assay was immunoSEQ multiplex PCR. There are some 180,000 clones in the sample; more than 85% occur only once, and just under 25% lies in the top ten. The material sequenced was PBMCs or T cells enriched from blood (not recorded which). The receptors here all came from a woman between 35 and 50 years old in a cohort exposed to, infected with or recovered from COVID-19 (not recorded which). CDR3s include the opening cysteine and the closing phenylalanine or tryptophan. The D gene is left open where the match is weak. Not every row has a clone size; where given, it reads once, few, many or a size class.

d_call | j_call | v_call | clone_size | cdr3_nt | cdr3_aa
- | TRBJ2-2 | TRBV6-4 | - | TGTGCCAGCAGTGACTCGAGGCTGTCGCACACCGGGGAGCTGTTTTTT | CASSDSRLSHTGELFF
- | TRBJ1-6 | TRBV5-4 | - | TGTGCCAGCAGCTTAGGAGGAGTTAATAATTCACCCCTCCACTTT | CASSLGGVNNSPLHF
TRBD2 | TRBJ2-1 | TRBV24-1 | once | TGTGCCACCAGTGATCGAGGACTAGCGGGGACCTCTTTGACCTACAATGAGCAGTTCTTC | CATSDRGLAGTSLTYNEQFF
- | TRBJ1-6 | TRBV27 | - | TGTGCCAGCAGTAACGGGGGAGGGTCACCCCTCCACTTT | CASSNGGGSPLHF
- | TRBJ2-1 | TRBV12-5 | - | TGTGCTAGTCTCGGCTACTTCGGGAATGAGCAGTTCTTC | CASLGYFGNEQFF
TRBD2 | TRBJ2-2 | TRBV6-5 | - | TGTGCCAGCAGCGGACGGGGGGTATCCGGGGAGCTGTTTTTT | CASSGRGVSGELFF
TRBD1 | TRBJ1-4 | TRBV19 | - | TGTGCCAGTAGTATCTTGGACAGGGGGTGGCTCGCAACTAATGAAAAACTGTTTTTT | CASSILDRGWLATNEKLFF
TRBD1 | TRBJ1-2 | TRBV15 | once | TGTGCCACCAGCAGCTACAGGGGGGATCTTGGCTACACCTTC | CATSSYRGDLGYTF
TRBD1 | TRBJ1-1 | TRBV12-3/TRBV12-4 | once | TGTGCCACCCGCAGGGGGCTGCCTGAAGCTTTCTTT | CATRRGLPEAFF
- | TRBJ2-5 | TRBV27 | - | TGTGCCAGCAGCGAGACTAGTGCTGAGACCCAGTACTTC | CASSETSAETQYF
- | TRBJ1-2 | TRBV6-2/TRBV6-3 | - | TGTGCCAGCAGTGCCGAACTTATCCGAGGGGAGGAGGAAGGCTACACCTTC | CASSAELIRGEEEGYTF
- | TRBJ1-1 | TRBV28 | - | TGTGCCAGCAGTCTACCCTCGAACACTGAAGCTTTCTTT | CASSLPSNTEAFF
TRBD1 | TRBJ1-4 | TRBV7-9 | - | TGTGCCAGCAGCCCGTCTAAGGGGGCAACTGAAAAACTGTTTTTT | CASSPSKGATEKLFF
- | TRBJ2-3 | TRBV5-1 | - | TGCGCCAGCAGCTTGGCCTTCCTCACAGATACGCAGTATTTT | CASSLAFLTDTQYF
- | TRBJ1-1 | TRBV4-1 | - | TGCGCCAGCAGCCTAGACAGGAACACTGAAGCTTTCTTT | CASSLDRNTEAFF
TRBD2 | TRBJ2-7 | TRBV6-4 | - | TGTGCCAGCAGCCCACTAGCGGGGGGAAACTACGAGCAGTACTTC | CASSPLAGGNYEQYF
TRBD2 | TRBJ2-1 | TRBV4-3 | - | TGCGCCAGCAGCCTGGGACTAGCGGGAGTCCCGTACAATGAGCAGTTCTTC | CASSLGLAGVPYNEQFF
- | TRBJ2-1 | TRBV12-3/TRBV12-4 | - | TGTGCCAGCACCCGACGGGCCTACAATGAGCAGTTCTTC | CASTRRAYNEQFF
TRBD2 | TRBJ2-7 | TRBV9 | - | TGTGCCAGCGCACGGGGAGGGCCTACCCACGAGCAGTACTTC | CASARGGPTHEQYF
- | TRBJ1-6 | TRBV28 | - | TGTGCCAGCAGTTTGAGGAAGGAGATTACCCTCCACTTT | CASSLRKEITLHF
TRBD1 | TRBJ2-3 | TRBV5-5 | - | TGTGCCAGCAGCTACGGACAGGGATTAGAAAGGGGGCAGTATTTT | CASSYGQGLERGQYF
- | TRBJ2-2 | TRBV7-9 | - | TGTGCCAGCAGCGCCAGGGTAAACACCGGGGAGCTGTTTTTT | CASSARVNTGELFF